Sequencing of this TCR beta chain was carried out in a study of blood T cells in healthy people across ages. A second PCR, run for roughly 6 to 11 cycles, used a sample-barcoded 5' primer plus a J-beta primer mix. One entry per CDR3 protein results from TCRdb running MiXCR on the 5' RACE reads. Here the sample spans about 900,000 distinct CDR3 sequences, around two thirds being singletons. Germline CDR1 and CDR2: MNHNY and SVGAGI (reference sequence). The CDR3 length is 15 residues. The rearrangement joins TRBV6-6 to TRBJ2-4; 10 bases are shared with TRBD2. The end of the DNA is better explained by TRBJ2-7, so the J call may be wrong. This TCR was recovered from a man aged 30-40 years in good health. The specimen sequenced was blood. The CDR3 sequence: CASSYPTSGVYEQYF. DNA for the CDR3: TGTGCCAGCAGTTACCCCACTAGCGGGGTCTACGAGCAGTACTTC.